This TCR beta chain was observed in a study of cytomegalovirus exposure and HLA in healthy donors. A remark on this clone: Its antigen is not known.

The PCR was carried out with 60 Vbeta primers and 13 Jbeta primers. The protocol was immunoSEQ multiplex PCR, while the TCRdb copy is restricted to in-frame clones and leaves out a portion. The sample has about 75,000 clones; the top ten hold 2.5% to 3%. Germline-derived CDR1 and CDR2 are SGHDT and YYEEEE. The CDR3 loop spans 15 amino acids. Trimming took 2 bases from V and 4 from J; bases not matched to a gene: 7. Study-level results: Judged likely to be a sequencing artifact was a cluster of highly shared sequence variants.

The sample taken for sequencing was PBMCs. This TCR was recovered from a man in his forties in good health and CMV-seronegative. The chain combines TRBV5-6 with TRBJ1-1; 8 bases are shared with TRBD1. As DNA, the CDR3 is TGTGCCAGCAGCTTTATCAGGGGGCGCGTCACTGAAGCTTTCTTT. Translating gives CASSFIRGRVTEAFF.